The entry that follows covers one TCR beta chain sequence. Its antigen is still unknown. The data were taken from a study of shared clonotypes between healthy human individuals. Study-wide background: The plates for each donor numbered three CD4 naive, three CD4 memory, two CD8 naive and one CD8 memory.

Repertoires were generated with immunoSEQ multiplex PCR, while TCRdb's copy carries only in-frame clones and drops some. The profile shows more than 2 million clones, about 95% of them singletons. Naivety among CD8 cells was defined by CD45RO negativity and positive CCR7 selection, thereby excluding terminally differentiated effector memory CD45RA+ cells. Study-wide findings and caveats: All-four-donor shared clonotypes had higher generation probabilities than non-shared clonotypes did.

The sequence was collected from a man in his late teens or twenties in good health. Sequenced sample: naive CD8+ T cells sorted from blood.

The CDR3 DNA reads TGCGCCAGCAGCCACAGGGGGACAGATACGCAGTATTTT. This translates into CASSHRGTDTQYF. The chain links TRBV4-3 to TRBJ2-3; 7 nucleotides line up with TRBD1. The V gene's germline CDR1 is LGHNA and CDR2 YSLEER. This CDR3 comprises 13 residues. J lost 3 bases, V lost 3 bases, and 0 bases had no gene match.